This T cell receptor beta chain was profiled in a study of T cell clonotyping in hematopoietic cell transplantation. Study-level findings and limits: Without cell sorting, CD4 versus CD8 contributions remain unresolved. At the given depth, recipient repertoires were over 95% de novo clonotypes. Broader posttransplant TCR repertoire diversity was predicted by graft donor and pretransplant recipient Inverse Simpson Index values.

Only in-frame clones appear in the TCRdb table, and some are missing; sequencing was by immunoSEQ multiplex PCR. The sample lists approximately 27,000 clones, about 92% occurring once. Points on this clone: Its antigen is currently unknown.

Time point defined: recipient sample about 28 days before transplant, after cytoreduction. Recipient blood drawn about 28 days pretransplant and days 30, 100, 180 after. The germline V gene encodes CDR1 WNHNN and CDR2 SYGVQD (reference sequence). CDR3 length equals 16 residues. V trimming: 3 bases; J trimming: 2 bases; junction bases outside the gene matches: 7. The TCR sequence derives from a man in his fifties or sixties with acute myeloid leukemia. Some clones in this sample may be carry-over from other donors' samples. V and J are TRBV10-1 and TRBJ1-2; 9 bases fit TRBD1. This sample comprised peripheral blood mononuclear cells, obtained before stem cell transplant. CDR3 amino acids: CASSEMATGGNYGYTF. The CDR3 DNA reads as TGCGCCAGCAGTGAAATGGCGACAGGGGGAAACTATGGCTACACCTTC.